These T cell receptor beta chains were read from a single sample in a study of blood T cells in healthy people across ages. TCRdb passed the 5' RACE reads through MiXCR, listing each CDR3 protein once. The table records 850,000 to 1,000,000 distinct CDR3 sequences, about 44% of them present only once. The sample taken for sequencing was blood. The receptors shown here come from a man between 25 and 39 years old in good health. The CDR3 runs from the conserved cysteine through the conserved F or W. The D gene is left open where the match is weak. The size field is filled for only some rows; it gives once, few, many or a size class.

v_call	d_call	j_call	clone_size	cdr3_aa	cdr3_nt
TRBV24-1	TRBD1	TRBJ1-1	once	CATSKFRTGLPGDTEAFF	TGTGCCACCAGCAAGTTTCGGACAGGACTCCCTGGGGACACTGAAGCTTTCTTT
TRBV11-2	.	TRBJ1-6	.	CASSFNRGGTESPLHF	TGTGCCAGCAGCTTTAACCGGGGGGGTACCGAATCACCCCTCCACTTT
TRBV5-1	TRBD1	TRBJ1-1	few	CASSYRDSAMNTEAFF	TGCGCCAGCAGTTACCGGGACAGCGCTATGAACACTGAAGCTTTCTTT
TRBV6-6	TRBD2	TRBJ2-3	many	CASSYSTSGSTDTQYF	TGTGCCAGCAGTTACTCAACTAGCGGGAGCACAGATACGCAGTATTTT
TRBV4-2	TRBD1	TRBJ2-7	.	CASSQERQGGTYEQYF	TGTGCCAGCAGCCAAGAGAGACAGGGGGGGACCTACGAGCAGTACTTC
TRBV3-1	TRBD1	TRBJ1-4	few	CASRPGGTGREKLFF	TGTGCCAGCAGACCGGGTGGGACAGGGCGTGAAAAACTGTTTTTT
TRBV27	TRBD1	TRBJ2-7	.	CASSWGDRVYEQYF	TGTGCCAGCAGTTGGGGGGACAGGGTATACGAGCAGTACTTC
TRBV29-1	TRBD1	TRBJ2-5	few	CSVDPGGRETQYF	TGCAGCGTTGACCCAGGGGGCCGAGAGACCCAGTACTTC
TRBV6-5	.	TRBJ1-6	.	CASTYRSYNSPLHF	TGTGCCAGCACCTACAGGTCCTATAATTCACCCCTCCACTTT
TRBV18	.	TRBJ2-7	few	CASSPDSKIYEQYF	TGTGCCAGCTCACCCGACAGTAAAATCTACGAGCAGTACTTC
TRBV5-1	.	TRBJ2-2	few	CASSAAGSTGELFF	TGCGCCAGCAGCGCGGCGGGCAGCACCGGGGAGCTGTTTTTT
TRBV6-2/TRBV6-3	.	TRBJ2-7	.	CASSYPTVPPYF	TGTGCCAGCAGTTACCCGACCGTGCCGCCGTACTTC
TRBV5-1	.	TRBJ2-5	.	CASSLFQPVQETQYF	TGCGCCAGCAGCTTGTTTCAGCCAGTTCAAGAGACCCAGTACTTC
TRBV3-1	.	TRBJ2-1	few	CASSPLYGGGLSNEQFF	TGTGCCAGCAGCCCTCTTTATGGGGGGGGGCTTTCCAATGAGCAGTTCTTC
TRBV20-1	.	TRBJ1-2	.	CSALPTGRNYGYTF	TGCAGCGCACTTCCTACAGGGAGGAACTATGGCTACACCTTC
TRBV6-1	.	TRBJ1-2	.	CASSEGVAYYGYTF	TGTGCCAGCAGTGAAGGTGTAGCTTACTATGGCTACACCTTC
TRBV10-3	TRBD1	TRBJ2-2	.	CAIGEDRVTGELFF	TGTGCCATCGGGGAAGACAGGGTAACCGGGGAGCTGTTTTTT
TRBV7-2	TRBD2	TRBJ2-3	few	CASSLVSGVTDTQYF	TGTGCCAGCAGCTTAGTTAGCGGGGTCACAGATACGCAGTATTTT
TRBV2	.	TRBJ1-2	.	CASSGHRTDYGYTF	TGTGCCAGCAGTGGACACCGGACAGACTATGGCTACACCTTC
TRBV12-3/TRBV12-4	.	TRBJ2-7	.	CASSLAGDGAYEQYF	TGTGCCAGCAGTTTAGCGGGGGACGGAGCCTACGAGCAGTACTTC
TRBV29-1	.	TRBJ2-1	few	CSVEWGANEQFF	TGCAGCGTTGAATGGGGCGCCAATGAGCAGTTCTTC
TRBV5-1	.	TRBJ2-1	.	CASSLRQVGNEQFF	TGCGCCAGCAGCTTGAGACAGGTGGGGAATGAGCAGTTCTTC
TRBV2	.	TRBJ2-7	.	CASSSWGQEQYF	TGTGCCAGCTCTTCTTGGGGACAAGAGCAGTACTTC
TRBV29-1	.	TRBJ2-5	.	CSVDPGGQETQYF	TGCAGCGTTGACCCTGGAGGGCAAGAGACCCAGTACTTC
TRBV20-1	TRBD1	TRBJ1-1	.	CSAREDQDRGIFTEAFF	TGCAGTGCTAGAGAAGATCAAGACAGGGGGATTTTCACTGAAGCTTTCTTT
TRBV12-3/TRBV12-4	.	TRBJ1-4	.	CASSVGARKEKLFF	TGTGCCAGCAGCGTCGGAGCGAGAAAGGAAAAACTGTTTTTT
TRBV6-2/TRBV6-3	TRBD1	TRBJ2-1	few	CASSKDRGNTYNEQFF	TGTGCCAGCAGTAAAGACAGGGGAAACACCTACAATGAGCAGTTCTTC
TRBV30	TRBD2	TRBJ2-3	.	CAWRKRTGTSVGTDTQYF	TGTGCCTGGAGAAAACGGACCGGGACTAGCGTTGGCACAGATACGCAGTATTTT
TRBV6-5	.	TRBJ1-2	.	CASSPRKGDYTF	TGTGCCAGCAGTCCCCGGAAGGGGGACTACACCTTC
TRBV4-2	.	TRBJ2-1	.	CASSQAGAGDNEQFF	TGTGCCAGCAGCCAAGCGGGGGCGGGAGACAATGAGCAGTTCTTC
TRBV12-3/TRBV12-4	.	TRBJ1-1	.	CASSLVAEAFF	TGTGCCAGCAGTTTGGTCGCTGAAGCTTTCTTT
TRBV7-9	TRBD1	TRBJ1-1	.	CASSLPGGTEAFF	TGTGCCAGCAGTTTACCAGGGGGAACTGAAGCTTTCTTT
TRBV3-1	.	TRBJ2-3	few	CASSQEVPDTQYF	TGTGCCAGCAGCCAAGAAGTCCCAGATACGCAGTATTTT
TRBV20-1	TRBD1	TRBJ2-5	.	CSGDSGTGIRRGKETQYF	TGCAGTGGGGATTCCGGGACAGGGATAAGGAGGGGTAAAGAGACCCAGTACTTC
TRBV2	TRBD1	TRBJ1-2	.	CASSERTGGGYTF	TGTGCCAGCAGTGAACGGACAGGCGGCGGCTACACCTTC
TRBV4-2	.	TRBJ2-2	.	CASSQEGKGFSSGELFF	TGTGCCAGCAGCCAAGAAGGGAAGGGATTTTCCTCCGGGGAGCTGTTTTTT
TRBV28	.	TRBJ2-7	.	CASTPPGGREQYF	TGTGCCAGCACTCCCCCTGGGGGGCGCGAGCAGTACTTC
TRBV28	TRBD1	TRBJ2-5	.	CASSLWRQGKKDKQYF	TGTGCCAGCAGTTTATGGCGACAGGGGAAGAAGGACAAGCAGTACTTC
TRBV6-1	.	TRBJ1-1	.	CASNSGTNTEAFF	TGTGCCAGCAACTCCGGGACGAACACTGAAGCTTTCTTT
TRBV20-1	TRBD1	TRBJ2-4	.	CSAKDRVRSIQYF	TGCAGTGCTAAGGACAGGGTGAGAAGCATTCAGTACTTC
TRBV12-3/TRBV12-4	.	TRBJ1-2	few	CASSLAPIGYTF	TGTGCCAGCAGTTTAGCGCCGATAGGCTACACCTTC
TRBV20-1	TRBD1	TRBJ1-1	.	CSARDSTGANTEAFF	TGCAGTGCTAGAGACAGTACAGGGGCCAACACTGAAGCTTTCTTT
TRBV5-1	.	TRBJ2-1	few	CASSVSWGEQFF	TGCGCCAGCAGCGTTAGCTGGGGGGAGCAGTTCTTC
TRBV2	.	TRBJ2-5	few	CASSPLSMWETQYF	TGTGCCAGCAGTCCATTGTCTATGTGGGAGACCCAGTACTTC
TRBV10-3	.	TRBJ2-3	.	CAMSEGPTDTQYF	TGTGCCATGAGCGAGGGACCCACAGATACGCAGTATTTT
TRBV5-1	.	TRBJ2-3	.	CASSLGGDDTQYF	TGCGCCAGCAGCTTGGGCGGGGACGATACGCAGTATTTT
TRBV9	TRBD1	TRBJ2-7	.	CASSIRTGGEYEQYF	TGTGCCAGCAGCATACGGACAGGGGGCGAGTACGAGCAGTACTTC
TRBV4-3	.	TRBJ2-7	few	CASSQDRTNEQYF	TGCGCCAGCAGCCAAGATCGGACAAACGAGCAGTACTTC
TRBV4-2	.	TRBJ2-3	many	CASSQAGRTYTDTQYF	TGTGCCAGCAGCCAAGCCGGAAGGACCTACACAGATACGCAGTATTTT
TRBV12-3/TRBV12-4	.	TRBJ1-4	.	CASSPETGEKLFF	TGTGCCAGCAGTCCCGAGACGGGGGAAAAACTGTTTTTT